This T cell receptor beta chain was identified in a study of T cells in Graves' hyperthyroidism and ophthalmopathy. It was RNA transcripts that yielded the amplified TCR beta CDR3 regions. Carried out on the TCR CDR3, a first-round RT-PCR used the HTBI primer set. TCRdb processed the multiplex PCR reads anew with MiXCR; each CDR3 protein has one entry. The table lists about 420,000 distinct CDR3 sequences, approximately 14% of them singletons, with approximately 14% in the top ten. Absent ophthalmopathy progression within 18 months defined stable Graves' hyperthyroidism. The patients, who ranged from 18 to 65 in age, presented with newly diagnosed hyperthyroidism lasting under 2 months. Criteria for exclusion of patients were uncontrolled infection, other autoimmune disease, pregnancy or lactation. Study observations and caveats: Most thyroid clonotypes that were expanded above 0.001 also turned up in blood.

This clonotype was seen ten or more times. Its antigen is unknown. The V end lost 3 bases, the J end lost 0 bases, and 9 bases lay between the germline ends. CDR1 is MDHEN and CDR2 is SYDVKM in the germline V gene. This CDR3 is built from 15 residues. Sequenced material: blood. The TCR originated in a woman between 18 and 30 years old with Graves' hyperthyroidism. The chain carries TRBV28 and TRBJ1-5, with a weak D call TRBD1 (6 bases). The CDR3, as DNA: TGTGCCAGCAGTTTTGACAGGATTAGCAATCAGCCCCAGCATTTT. Its translation: CASSFDRISNQPQHF.